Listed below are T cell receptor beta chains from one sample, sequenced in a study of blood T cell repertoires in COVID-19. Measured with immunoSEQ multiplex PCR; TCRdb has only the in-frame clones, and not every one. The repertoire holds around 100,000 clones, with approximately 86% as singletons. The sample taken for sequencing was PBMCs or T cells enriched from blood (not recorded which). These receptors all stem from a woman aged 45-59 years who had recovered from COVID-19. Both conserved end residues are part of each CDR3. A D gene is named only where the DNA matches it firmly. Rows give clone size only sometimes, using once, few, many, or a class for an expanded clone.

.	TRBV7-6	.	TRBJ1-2	CASSPEVGTSAYGYTF	TGTGCCAGCAGCCCAGAGGTTGGGACAAGTGCCTATGGCTACACCTTC
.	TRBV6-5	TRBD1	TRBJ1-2	CASSLTGLDDYGYTF	TGTGCCAGCAGTCTGACAGGGTTGGACGACTATGGCTACACCTTC
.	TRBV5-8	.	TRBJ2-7	CASSLAVEGEQYF	TGTGCCAGCAGCTTGGCGGTGGAGGGCGAGCAGTACTTC
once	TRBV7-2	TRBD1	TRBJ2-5	CASSLETGWWKQETQYF	TGTGCCAGCAGCTTAGAGACAGGGTGGTGGAAACAAGAGACCCAGTACTTC
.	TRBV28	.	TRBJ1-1	CASRYRRVSNTEAFF	TGTGCCAGCAGGTATAGGAGGGTATCTAACACTGAAGCTTTCTTT
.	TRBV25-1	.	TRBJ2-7	CASSDRAINEQYF	TGTGCCAGCAGTGACAGGGCTATTAACGAGCAGTACTTC
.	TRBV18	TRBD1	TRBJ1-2	CASSGRGTGGNYGYTF	TGTGCCAGCTCGGGCCGTGGGACAGGGGGGAACTATGGCTACACCTTC
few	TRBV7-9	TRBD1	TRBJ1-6	CASSLAQGDSPLHF	TGTGCCAGCAGCTTAGCTCAGGGGGACTCACCCCTCCACTTT
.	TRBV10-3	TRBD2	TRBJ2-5	CAIGGGAWETQYF	TGTGCCATCGGCGGGGGGGCGTGGGAGACCCAGTACTTC
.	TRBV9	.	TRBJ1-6	CASSVSRDSPLHF	TGTGCCAGCAGCGTATCCAGGGATTCACCCCTCCACTTT
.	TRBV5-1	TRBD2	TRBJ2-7	CASSYSGASSYEQYF	TGCGCCAGCAGCTATAGCGGGGCCTCCTCCTACGAGCAGTACTTC
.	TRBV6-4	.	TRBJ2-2	CASTERDLLTGELFF	TGTGCCAGCACAGAACGGGACTTACTCACCGGGGAGCTGTTTTTT
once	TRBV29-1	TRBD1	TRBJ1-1	CSATSIQGGNTEAFF	TGCAGCGCCACCTCGATACAGGGGGGGAACACTGAAGCTTTCTTT
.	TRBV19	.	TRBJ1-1	CASSIDSRANTEAFF	TGTGCCAGTAGTATAGATTCGCGGGCTAACACTGAAGCTTTCTTT
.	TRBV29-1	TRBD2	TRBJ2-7	CSVRRLAGVYEQYF	TGCAGCGTCAGGAGATTAGCGGGGGTCTACGAGCAGTACTTC
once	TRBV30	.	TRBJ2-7	CAWATGIQYEQYF	TGTGCCTGGGCGACCGGGATACAATACGAGCAGTACTTC
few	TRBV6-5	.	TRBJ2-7	CASSKNRVSYEQYF	TGTGCCAGCAGTAAAAACAGGGTTAGCTACGAGCAGTACTTC
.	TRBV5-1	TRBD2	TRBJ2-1	CASSPSGAGGLYNEQFF	TGCGCCAGCAGCCCCTCTGGGGCGGGGGGCCTCTACAATGAGCAGTTCTTC
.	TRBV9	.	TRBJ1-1	CASSVGGANTEAFF	TGTGCCAGCAGCGTAGGTGGAGCGAACACTGAAGCTTTCTTT
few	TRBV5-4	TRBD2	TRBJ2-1	CASSLGVGTIAGVEFF	TGTGCCAGCAGCTTGGGCGTCGGAACCATAGCGGGGGTGGAGTTCTTC
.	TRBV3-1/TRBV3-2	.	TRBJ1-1	CASSRGNTEAFF	TGTGCCAGCAGCAGGGGGAACACTGAAGCTTTCTTT
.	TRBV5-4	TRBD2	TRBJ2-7	CASSLGRGPGYEQYF	TGTGCCAGCAGTCTGGGGAGGGGACCTGGGTACGAGCAGTACTTC
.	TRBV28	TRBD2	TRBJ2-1	CASSFPTSGGRNEQFF	TGTGCCAGCAGTTTCCCGACTAGCGGGGGGCGTAATGAGCAGTTCTTC
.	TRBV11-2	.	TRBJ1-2	CASSSRLNYGYTF	TGTGCCAGCAGCTCTAGATTGAACTATGGCTACACCTTC
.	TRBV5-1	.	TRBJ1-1	CASSSSDRSGVEAFF	TGCGCCAGCAGCTCCTCCGACAGGTCCGGAGTTGAAGCTTTCTTT
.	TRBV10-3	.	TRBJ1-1	CAISESRDLNTEAFF	TGTGCCATCAGTGAGTCGCGGGATTTGAACACTGAAGCTTTCTTT
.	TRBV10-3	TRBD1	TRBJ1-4	CAISTGGISANEKLFF	TGTGCCATCAGTACAGGGGGTATTTCGGCTAATGAAAAACTGTTTTTT
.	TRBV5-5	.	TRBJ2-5	CASSLSRQEETQYF	TGTGCCAGCAGCTTGTCGCGACAAGAAGAGACCCAGTACTTC
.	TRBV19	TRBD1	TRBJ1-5	CASSNSGGRAQPQHF	TGTGCCAGTAGTAACTCAGGGGGCAGGGCTCAGCCCCAGCATTTT
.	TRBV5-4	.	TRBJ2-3	CASSYDPRGTDTQYF	TGTGCCAGCAGCTACGACCCGAGGGGCACAGATACGCAGTATTTT
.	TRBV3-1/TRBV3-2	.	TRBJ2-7	CASSLTSYEQYF	TGTGCCAGCAGCCTAACTTCCTACGAGCAGTACTTC
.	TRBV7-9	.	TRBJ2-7	CASSLDSSPLEQYF	TGTGCCAGCAGCTTGGACTCCTCTCCTTTGGAGCAGTACTTC
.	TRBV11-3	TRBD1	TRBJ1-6	CASCRDSNSPLHF	TGTGCCAGCTGCCGGGACAGTAATTCACCCCTCCACTTT
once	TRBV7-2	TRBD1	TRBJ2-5	CASSRGDRESGETQYF	TGTGCCAGCAGCAGAGGGGACAGGGAATCGGGAGAGACCCAGTACTTC